The present entry profiles one T cell receptor beta chain with its context. Trimming took off 1 base at V and 1 base at J, with 11 bases between the two ends. The V gene's germline CDR1 is LGHNT and CDR2 FRNRAP. The CDR3 covers 15 residues. The data were obtained in a study of blood T cell repertoires in COVID-19. Study at large: Material from acute and convalescent COVID-19 was sourced from the United States, Italy and Spain. Sample material is recorded as cDNA or gDNA derived from T cells, B-cell-depleted T cells, or PBMCs.

Per the original methods: For nucleated cells, counts were estimated from reference gene primer amplification. Clones were sequenced by immunoSEQ multiplex PCR, and TCRdb holds only the in-frame ones, with some missing. The V and J calls and clone size come from that table; D and trimming were worked out from the DNA. The sample has about 350,000 clones, roughly 87% seen once. Seattle patients were enrolled while actively infected and followed longitudinally. The clonotype comes from a woman in her sixties with COVID-19, enrolled during active disease. Source material: peripheral blood. V is TRBV12-5 and J is TRBJ2-7; tentative D call: TRBD1 (6 bases). The CDR3 DNA sequence: TGTGCTAGTGGTTTGGGTCGAGGGGGTTCCTACGAGCAGTACTTC. This gives the protein CASGLGRGGSYEQYF.